This T cell receptor beta chain derives from a study of blood T cell repertoires in COVID-19. TCRdb's copy holds only in-frame clones and misses some; the assay was immunoSEQ multiplex PCR. The sample carries 250,000 to 350,000 clones, roughly 90% recorded once. This CDR3 is 18 amino acids long. CDR1 is LGHDT, CDR2 YNNKEL, per germline (reference sequence). With 0 bases removed from V and 0 bases from J, the gap between germline ends came to 12 bases. The sample taken for sequencing was PBMCs or T cells enriched from blood (not recorded which). The chain carries TRBV3-1 (or the pseudogene TRBV3-2) and TRBJ2-6; D remains ambiguous. The sequence came from a man aged 60 to 69 who had recovered from COVID-19. In DNA, the CDR3 is TGTGCCAGCAGCCAAGAGGTCCTTTTAGCCTCTGGGGCCAACGTCCTGACTTTC. It specifies CASSQEVLLASGANVLTF.